A single sample is the source of the 22 T cell receptor beta chains below, sequenced in a study of naive and memory T cell subsets. The beta constant-region primer was an equimolar mix of two oligonucleotides covering TRBC1 and TRBC2. Using its own MiXCR run on the UMI-ligation and nested PCR reads, TCRdb lists one record per CDR3 protein. This table has some 87,000 distinct CDR3 sequences, around 7% appearing once. Sequenced: central memory CD4+ T cells from blood. Receptors were obtained from a human donor in good health.

This clonotype was seen at least ten times. The rearrangement links TRBV3-1 to TRBJ1-3, with D perhaps TRBD1 (5 bases). The CDR3 sequence is 15 residues long. CDR1 and CDR2 from the germline V gene are LGHDT and YNNKEL (reference sequence). Trimming removed 1 base from V and 2 bases from J, with 9 bases in between. CDR3 sequence: CASSQVRGTGNTIYF. The CDR3 region has the DNA TGTGCCAGCAGCCAAGTTCGGGGCACTGGAAACACCATATATTTT.

This clonotype was counted ten times or more. The chain links TRBV12-3 or TRBV12-4 to TRBJ1-6; no clear D. Trimming removed 7 bases at V and 7 bases at J, with 8 bases between. This CDR3 spans 12 amino acids. The CDR3 sequence is CASNDWNSPLHF. CDR3 sequence (DNA): TGTGCCAGCAACGATTGGAATTCACCCCTCCACTTT.

Concerning this clonotype itself: This clone may be a read error of a much larger clone one base away. The rearrangement joins TRBV7-9 to TRBJ1-1; 10 nucleotides match TRBD1. With 3 bases clipped from V and 4 bases from J, the junction kept 5 bases outside the gene matches. Germline V gene sequence: CDR1 SEHNR, CDR2 FQNEAQ (reference sequence). The CDR3 is 15 residues long. CDR3 loop: CASSLVTGGRTEAFF. CDR3 coding DNA: TGTGCCAGCAGCTTGGTGACAGGGGGCCGCACTGAAGCTTTCTTT. Filled out from reference TRBV7-9 and TRBJ1-1, the complete variable domain reads DTGVSQNPRHKITKRGQNVTFRCDPISEHNRLYWYRQTLGQGPEFLTYFQNEAQLEKSRLLSDRFSAERPKGSFSTLEIQRTEQGDSAMYLCASSLVTGGRTEAFFGQGTRLTVV.

For the CDR3, the DNA is TGTGCCAGCAGTGCAGGGGCAGAGACCCAGTACTTC. Protein: CASSAGAETQYF. The chain carries TRBV6-2 or TRBV6-3 and TRBJ2-5; D is possibly TRBD1 (6 bases). Trimming took off 5 bases at V and 4 bases at J, with 8 bases between the two ends. Germline V gene data show CDR1 as MNHEY and CDR2 as SVGEGT. The CDR3 spans 12 residues.

In DNA, the CDR3 is TGCAGTGCTAGTTCTGGGGTCGTCGGGTACTTC. Its protein product is CSASSGVVGYF. V gene TRBV20-1 combines with J gene TRBJ2-5; D not resolved. Germline values: CDR1 DFQATT, CDR2 SNEGSKA (reference sequence). The ends were cut back, 3 bases at V and 13 bases at J, with 15 bases in the middle. This CDR3 spans 11 amino acids.

This rearrangement joins TRBV28 to TRBJ2-1, with D possibly matching TRBD2 (7 bases). This CDR3 has 10 amino acids. The germline V gene encodes CDR1 MDHEN and CDR2 SYDVKM. V gave up 7 bases and J gave up 15 bases, with 13 bases separating them. The CDR3 DNA reads as TGTGCCAGCAATGGGGGGGGCCTGTTCTTC. This gives the protein CASNGGGLFF.

There are a few counts of this clonotype. The chain combines TRBV28 with TRBJ1-1, with D perhaps matching TRBD1 (5 bases). The V and J ends lost 6 bases and 1 base respectively, with 15 bases between them. CDR1 is MDHEN and CDR2 is SYDVKM in the germline V gene. This CDR3 region has 15 residues. The CDR3 loop reads CASRPPRVPNTEAFF. The CDR3 DNA reads as TGTGCCAGCAGACCTCCCAGGGTCCCGAACACTGAAGCTTTCTTT. Filled out from reference TRBV28 and TRBJ1-1, the complete variable domain reads DVKVTQSSRYLVKRTGEKVFLECVQDMDHENMFWYRQDPGLGLRLIYFSYDVKMKEKGDIPEGYSVSREKKERFSLILESASTNQTSMYLCASRPPRVPNTEAFFGQGTRLTVV.

In this sample, this clonotype turned up many times. V and J are TRBV27 and TRBJ1-1; no definite D call. Germline-derived CDR1 and CDR2 are MNHEY and SMNVEV (reference sequence). Between the trimmed V and J ends, which lost 6 bases and 6 bases, there was a span of 11 bases. The CDR3 has 12 residues. This CDR3 is CASRTNSAEAFF. In DNA, the CDR3 is TGTGCCAGCAGGACTAACAGCGCTGAAGCTTTCTTT.

This clonotype was detected a few times. The V call is TRBV5-1, the J call TRBJ2-5; D is ambiguous. V was pared by 0 bases and J by 5 bases, with 14 bases between. The CDR3 is made up of 15 amino acids. Germline V gene lookup returns CDR1 SGHRS and CDR2 YFSETQ. This CDR3 reads CASSLEARLGETQYF. The CDR3 DNA reads TGCGCCAGCAGCTTGGAGGCTCGATTAGGGGAGACCCAGTACTTC.

The sample holds many counts of this clonotype. The V and J genes are TRBV6-1 and TRBJ2-7, with D possibly being TRBD2 (5 bases). This CDR3 is 17 amino acids long. Between the trimmed V and J ends, which lost 6 bases and 2 bases, there was a span of 23 bases. The germline V gene has CDR1 MNHNS and CDR2 SASEGT. CDR3 residues: CASRSVRGTANTYEQYF. In DNA, the CDR3 is TGTGCCAGCAGGTCGGTTCGGGGTACCGCCAACACCTACGAGCAGTACTTC.

This clonotype was counted only a few times. The rearrangement links TRBV28 to TRBJ1-1; TRBD1 aligns across 7 bases. J was trimmed by 8 bases and V by 5 bases; bases with no gene match: 14. CDR1 is MDHEN and CDR2 is SYDVKM in the germline V gene. The CDR3 extends over 15 amino acids. CDR3 nucleotide sequence: TGTGCCAGCAGTCTGCAGGGGGGGCAGGGGACCGAAGCTTTCTTT. Translating gives CASSLQGGQGTEAFF.

The V and J genes are TRBV18 and TRBJ2-7; D call uncertain. The CDR3 runs 14 residues. V lost 6 bases to trimming and J lost 7 bases, with 19 bases between them. Germline CDR1 reads KGHSH; CDR2 reads LQKENI. CDR3 bases: TGTGCCAGCTCTCCTGCACGAGACATCTGGGAGCAGTACTTC. It is translated as CASSPARDIWEQYF.

This chain connects TRBV6-1 to TRBJ2-7; 9 bases are shared with TRBD1. After removal of 7 bases from V and 1 base from J, the junction contained 11 bases not matched to a gene. Germline V CDR1 and CDR2: MNHNS, SASEGT. The CDR3 contains 16 residues. CDR3 residues: CASINSGTGMSYEQYF. The CDR3, as DNA: TGTGCCAGCATTAACTCCGGGACAGGGATGTCCTACGAGCAGTACTTC.

This clonotype has just a few counts. The chain uses TRBV6-7 and TRBJ2-7; D uncertain. TRBV6-7 qualifies as an ORF whose function is uncertain. This CDR3 has 16 amino acids. Between the trimmed V and J ends, which lost 5 bases and 3 bases, there was a span of 20 bases. The CDR3 loop reads CASSPRSLSLGYEQYF. The CDR3 nucleotides read TGTGCCAGCAGTCCCCGAAGCCTTTCCCTCGGCTACGAGCAGTACTTC.

This clonotype was observed a few times. The V call is TRBV12-3 or TRBV12-4, the J call TRBJ1-4, with D possibly being TRBD1 (6 bases). V was trimmed by 6 bases and J by 8 bases, leaving 13 bases between them. The CDR3 contains 13 residues. The CDR3 loop reads CASRQQGYEKLFF. The CDR3 coding sequence is TGTGCCAGCAGGCAACAGGGATACGAAAAACTGTTTTTT.

This clonotype has a count of ten or more. The J gene is TRBJ1-2, the V gene TRBV20-1; maybe TRBD1 (6 bases). The CDR3 is 13 residues long. V was clipped by 2 bases and J by 8 bases, with 15 bases between them. Germline values: CDR1 DFQATT, CDR2 SNEGSKA (reference sequence). The CDR3 region is CSARSGQRVGYTF. In nucleotides, the CDR3 is TGCAGTGCTAGATCGGGACAAAGGGTGGGCTACACCTTC.

This chain joins TRBV11-2 and TRBJ2-6, with D perhaps given as TRBD1 or TRBD2 (6 bases each). The CDR3 is 16 amino acids. V lost 5 bases, J lost 4 bases, and 15 bases lay in between. Germline V CDR1 and CDR2: SGHAT, FQNNGV. Here the CDR3 DNA reads TGTGCCAGCAGCAACAGGGACTTTTTGGGGGCCAACGTCCTGACTTTC. It yields the protein CASSNRDFLGANVLTF.

This clonotype came up many times. The V and J genes are TRBV3-1 and TRBJ2-1, with D uncertain. The germline V gene has CDR1 LGHDT and CDR2 YNNKEL (reference sequence). V was trimmed by 0 bases and J by 14 bases, leaving 23 bases between them. The CDR3 is made up of 16 amino acids. The chain's CDR3 is CASSQDRAVNQGAEFF. The CDR3 DNA reads TGTGCCAGCAGCCAAGATAGGGCAGTTAATCAAGGAGCTGAGTTCTTC.

This clonotype was counted between two and nine times. J is TRBJ1-5 and V is TRBV20-1; TRBD1 agrees at 7 bases. This CDR3 spans 15 amino acids. Germline V gene lookup returns CDR1 DFQATT and CDR2 SNEGSKA (reference sequence). V shed 6 bases and J 1 base; nucleotides not matched to a gene: 9. The CDR3 loop reads CSAILRGFSNQPQHF. In DNA form, the CDR3 reads TGCAGTGCCATCCTCAGGGGGTTCAGCAATCAGCCCCAGCATTTT.

This clonotype was detected a few times. The gene calls are TRBV5-4 and TRBJ2-1; the match to TRBD2 covers 9 bases. With 4 bases clipped from V and 3 bases from J, the junction kept 5 bases outside the gene matches. This CDR3 has 15 residues. The germline V gene has CDR1 SGHNT and CDR2 YYREEE (reference sequence). DNA of the CDR3: TGTGCCAGCAGCCAGCTAGCGGGGCACTACAATGAGCAGTTCTTC. Its translation is CASSQLAGHYNEQFF.

This clonotype was detected many times. The chain couples TRBV6-5 to TRBJ1-5; 7 bases are shared with TRBD1. Looked up from germline, CDR1 is MNHEY and CDR2 is SVGAGI. The CDR3 extends over 14 amino acids. J lost 7 bases, V lost 6 bases, and 9 bases had no gene match. The CDR3 region is CASSSRGGGQPQHF. The CDR3 nucleotides are TGTGCCAGCAGCAGCAGGGGGGGTGGGCAGCCCCAGCATTTT.

There are a few counts of this clonotype. The chain is built from TRBV6-6 and TRBJ1-3, with 7 bases lining up with TRBD1. The CDR3 consists of 16 residues. Germline trimming cut 2 bases from V and 0 bases from J; bases unmatched to any gene: 4. Germline V gene lookup returns CDR1 MNHNY and CDR2 SVGAGI (reference sequence). The CDR3 region has the DNA TGTGCCAGCAGTTACGGGGACAGTTTCTCTGGAAACACCATATATTTT. Protein: CASSYGDSFSGNTIYF.